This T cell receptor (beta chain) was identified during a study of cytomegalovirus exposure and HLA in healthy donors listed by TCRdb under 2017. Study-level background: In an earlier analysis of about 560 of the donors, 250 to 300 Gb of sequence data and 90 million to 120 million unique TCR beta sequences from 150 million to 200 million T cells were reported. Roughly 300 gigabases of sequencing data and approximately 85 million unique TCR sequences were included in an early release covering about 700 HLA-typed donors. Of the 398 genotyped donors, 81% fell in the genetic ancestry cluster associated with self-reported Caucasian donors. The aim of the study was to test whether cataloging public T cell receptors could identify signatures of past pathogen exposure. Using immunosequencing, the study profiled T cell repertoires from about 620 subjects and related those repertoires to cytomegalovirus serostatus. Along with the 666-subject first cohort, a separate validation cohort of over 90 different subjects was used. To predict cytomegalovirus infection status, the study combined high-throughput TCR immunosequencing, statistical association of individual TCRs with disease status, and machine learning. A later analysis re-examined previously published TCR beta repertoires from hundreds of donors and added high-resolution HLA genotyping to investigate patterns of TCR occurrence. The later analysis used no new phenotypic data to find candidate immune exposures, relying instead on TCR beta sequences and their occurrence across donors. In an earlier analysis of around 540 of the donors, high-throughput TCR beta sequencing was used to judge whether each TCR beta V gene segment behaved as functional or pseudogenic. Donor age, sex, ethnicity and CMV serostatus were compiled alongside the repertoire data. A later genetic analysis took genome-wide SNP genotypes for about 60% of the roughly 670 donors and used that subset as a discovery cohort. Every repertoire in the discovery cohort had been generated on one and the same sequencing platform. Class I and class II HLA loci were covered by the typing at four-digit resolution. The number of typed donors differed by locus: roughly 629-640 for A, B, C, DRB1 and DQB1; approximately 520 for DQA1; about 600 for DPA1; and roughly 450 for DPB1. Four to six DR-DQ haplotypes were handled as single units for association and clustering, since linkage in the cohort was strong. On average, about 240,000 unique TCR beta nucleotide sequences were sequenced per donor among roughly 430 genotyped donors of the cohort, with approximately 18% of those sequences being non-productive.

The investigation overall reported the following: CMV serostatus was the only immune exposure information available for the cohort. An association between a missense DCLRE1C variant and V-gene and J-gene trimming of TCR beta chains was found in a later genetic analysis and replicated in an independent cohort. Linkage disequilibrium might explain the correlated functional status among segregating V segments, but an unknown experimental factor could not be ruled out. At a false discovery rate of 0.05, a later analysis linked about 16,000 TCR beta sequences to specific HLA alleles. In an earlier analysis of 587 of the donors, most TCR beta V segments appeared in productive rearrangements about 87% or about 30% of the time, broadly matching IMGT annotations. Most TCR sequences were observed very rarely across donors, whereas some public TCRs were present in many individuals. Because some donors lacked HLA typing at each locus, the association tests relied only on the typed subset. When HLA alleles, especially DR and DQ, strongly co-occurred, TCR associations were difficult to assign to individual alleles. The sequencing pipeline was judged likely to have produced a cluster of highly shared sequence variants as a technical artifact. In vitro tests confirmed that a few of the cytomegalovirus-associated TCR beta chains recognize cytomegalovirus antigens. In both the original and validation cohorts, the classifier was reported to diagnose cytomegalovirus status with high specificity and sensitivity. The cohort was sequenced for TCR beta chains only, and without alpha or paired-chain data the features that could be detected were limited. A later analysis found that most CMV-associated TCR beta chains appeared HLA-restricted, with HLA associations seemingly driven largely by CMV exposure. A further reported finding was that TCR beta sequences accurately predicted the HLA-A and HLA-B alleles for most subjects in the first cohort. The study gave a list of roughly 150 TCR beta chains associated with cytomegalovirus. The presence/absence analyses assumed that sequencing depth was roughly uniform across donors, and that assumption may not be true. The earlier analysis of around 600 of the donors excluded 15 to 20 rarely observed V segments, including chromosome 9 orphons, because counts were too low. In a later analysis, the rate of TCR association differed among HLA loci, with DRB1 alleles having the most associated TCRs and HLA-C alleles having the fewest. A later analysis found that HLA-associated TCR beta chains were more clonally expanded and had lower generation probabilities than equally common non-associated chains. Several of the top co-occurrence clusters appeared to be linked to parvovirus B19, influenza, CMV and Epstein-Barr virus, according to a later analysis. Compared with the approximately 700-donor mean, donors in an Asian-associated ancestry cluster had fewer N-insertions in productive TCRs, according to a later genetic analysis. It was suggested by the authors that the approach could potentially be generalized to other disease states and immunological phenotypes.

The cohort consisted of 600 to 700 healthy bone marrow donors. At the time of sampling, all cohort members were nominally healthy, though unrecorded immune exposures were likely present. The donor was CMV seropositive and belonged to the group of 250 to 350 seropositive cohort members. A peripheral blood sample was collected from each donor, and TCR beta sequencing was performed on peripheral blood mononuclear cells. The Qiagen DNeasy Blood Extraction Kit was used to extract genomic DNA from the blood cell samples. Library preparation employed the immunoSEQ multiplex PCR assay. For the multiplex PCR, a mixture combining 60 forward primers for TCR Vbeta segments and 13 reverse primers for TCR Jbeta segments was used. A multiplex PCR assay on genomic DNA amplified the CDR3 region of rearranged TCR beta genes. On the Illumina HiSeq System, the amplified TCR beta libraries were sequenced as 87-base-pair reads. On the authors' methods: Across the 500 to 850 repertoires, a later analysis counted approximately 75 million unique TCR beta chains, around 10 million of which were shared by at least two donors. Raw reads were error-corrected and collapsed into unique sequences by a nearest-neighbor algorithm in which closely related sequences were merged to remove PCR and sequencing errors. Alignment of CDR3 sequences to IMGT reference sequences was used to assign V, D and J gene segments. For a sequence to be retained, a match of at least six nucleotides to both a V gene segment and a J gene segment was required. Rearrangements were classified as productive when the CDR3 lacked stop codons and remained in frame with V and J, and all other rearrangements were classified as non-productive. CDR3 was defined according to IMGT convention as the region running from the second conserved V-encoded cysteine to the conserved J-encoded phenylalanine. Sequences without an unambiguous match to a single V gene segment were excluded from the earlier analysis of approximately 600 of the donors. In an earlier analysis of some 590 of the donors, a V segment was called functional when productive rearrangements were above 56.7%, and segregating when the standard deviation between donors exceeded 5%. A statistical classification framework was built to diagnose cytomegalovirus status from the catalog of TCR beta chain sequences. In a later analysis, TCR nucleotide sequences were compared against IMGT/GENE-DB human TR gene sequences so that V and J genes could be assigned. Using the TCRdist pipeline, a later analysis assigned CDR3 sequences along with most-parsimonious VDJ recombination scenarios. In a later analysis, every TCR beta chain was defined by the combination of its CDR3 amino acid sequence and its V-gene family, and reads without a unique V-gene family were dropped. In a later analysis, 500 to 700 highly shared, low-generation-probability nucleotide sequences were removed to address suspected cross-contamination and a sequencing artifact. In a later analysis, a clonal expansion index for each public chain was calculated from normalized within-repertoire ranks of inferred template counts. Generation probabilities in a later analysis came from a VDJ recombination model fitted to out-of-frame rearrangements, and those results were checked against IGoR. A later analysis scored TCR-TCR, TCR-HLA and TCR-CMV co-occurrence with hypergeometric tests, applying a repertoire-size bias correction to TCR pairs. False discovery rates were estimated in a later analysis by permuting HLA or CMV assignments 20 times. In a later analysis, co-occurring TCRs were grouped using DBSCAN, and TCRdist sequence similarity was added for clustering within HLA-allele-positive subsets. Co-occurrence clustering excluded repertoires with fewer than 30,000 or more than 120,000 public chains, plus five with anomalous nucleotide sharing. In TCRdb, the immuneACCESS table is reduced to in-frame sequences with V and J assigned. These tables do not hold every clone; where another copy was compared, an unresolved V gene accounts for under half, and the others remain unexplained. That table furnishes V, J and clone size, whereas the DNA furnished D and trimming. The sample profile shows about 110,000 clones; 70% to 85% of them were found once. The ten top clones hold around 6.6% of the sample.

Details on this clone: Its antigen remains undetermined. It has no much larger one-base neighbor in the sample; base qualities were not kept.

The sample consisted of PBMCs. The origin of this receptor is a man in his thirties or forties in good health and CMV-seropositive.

The CDR3 reads as follows: CASLGLASTDTQYF. The DNA is TGTGCCAGCCTGGGACTGGCTAGCACAGATACGCAGTATTTT. The rearrangement combines TRBV21-1 with TRBJ2-3; TRBD2 was called by the table and not checked on the DNA. TRBV21-1 is a recognized pseudogene. Spanning cysteine to phenylalanine, the CDR3 consists of 14 amino acids. Only the CDR3 DNA is retained, 42 bases long and in frame from the first base.